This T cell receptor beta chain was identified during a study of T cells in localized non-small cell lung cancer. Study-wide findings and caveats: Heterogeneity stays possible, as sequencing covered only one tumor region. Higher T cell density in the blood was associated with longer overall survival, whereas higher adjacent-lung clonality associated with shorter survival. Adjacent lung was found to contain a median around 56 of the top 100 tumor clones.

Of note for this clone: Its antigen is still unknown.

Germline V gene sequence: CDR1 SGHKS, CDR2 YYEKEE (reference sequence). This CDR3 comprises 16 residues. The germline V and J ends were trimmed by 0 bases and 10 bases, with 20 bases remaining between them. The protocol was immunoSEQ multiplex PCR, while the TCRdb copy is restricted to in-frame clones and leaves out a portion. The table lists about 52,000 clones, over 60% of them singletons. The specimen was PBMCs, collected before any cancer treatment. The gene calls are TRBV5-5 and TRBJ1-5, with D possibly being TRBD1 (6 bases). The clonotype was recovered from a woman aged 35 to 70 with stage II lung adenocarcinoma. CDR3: CASSLDEGVPISPQHF. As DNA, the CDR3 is TGTGCCAGCAGCTTGGATGAGGGGGTCCCTATCAGCCCCCAGCATTTT.